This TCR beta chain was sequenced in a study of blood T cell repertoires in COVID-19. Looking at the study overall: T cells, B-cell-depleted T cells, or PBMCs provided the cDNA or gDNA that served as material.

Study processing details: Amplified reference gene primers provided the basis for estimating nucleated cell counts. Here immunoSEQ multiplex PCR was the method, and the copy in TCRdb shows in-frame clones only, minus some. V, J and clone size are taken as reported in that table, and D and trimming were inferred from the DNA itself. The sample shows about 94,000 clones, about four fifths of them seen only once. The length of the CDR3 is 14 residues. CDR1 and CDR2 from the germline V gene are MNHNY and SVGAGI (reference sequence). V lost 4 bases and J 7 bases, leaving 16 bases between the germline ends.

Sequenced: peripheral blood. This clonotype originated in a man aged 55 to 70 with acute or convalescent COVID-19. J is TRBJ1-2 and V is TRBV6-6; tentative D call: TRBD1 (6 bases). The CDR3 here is CASSSSGGDGGYTF. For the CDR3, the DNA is TGTGCCAGCAGTTCGTCTGGGGGCGATGGTGGCTACACCTTC.